These 17 T cell receptor beta chains share one sample of origin, sequenced in a study of blood T cell repertoires in COVID-19. Here immunoSEQ multiplex PCR was the method, and the copy in TCRdb shows in-frame clones only, minus some. This sample has 65,000 to 85,000 clones; around 88% occur once, and the top ten carry 5% to 6%. The sequenced sample consisted of peripheral blood. These receptors originate from a man aged 45-65 years with active COVID-19.

J is TRBJ2-7 and V is TRBV14; D might be TRBD2 (5 bases). V was trimmed by 6 bases and J by 6 bases, leaving 15 bases between them. Germline values: CDR1 SGHDN, CDR2 FVKESK. The CDR3 runs to 13 residues. CDR3 nucleotide sequence: TGTGCCAGCAGTGACCCCTACGGACTCGAGCAGTACTTC. Protein product: CASSDPYGLEQYF.

This clone was counted only a few times. The chain combines TRBV6-5 with TRBJ2-6; D is possibly TRBD2 (6 bases). Germline V gives CDR1 MNHEY, CDR2 SVGAGI. The V and J ends lost 6 bases and 1 base respectively, with 10 bases between them. The CDR3 runs 15 residues. The CDR3 DNA sequence: TGTGCCAGCAGAGTAGGAGGGTCTGGGGCCAACGTCCTGACTTTC. It yields the protein CASRVGGSGANVLTF.

V and J are TRBV9 and TRBJ2-3, with 12 bases matching TRBD2. V lost 0 bases, J lost 1 base, and 15 bases stayed unmatched. This CDR3 is 21 amino acids long. Per germline, CDR1 SGDLS and CDR2 YYNGEE. The CDR3, as DNA: TGTGCCAGCAGCGTAGCTTCGGCTAGCGGGGGGGACATACTTGGCACAGATACGCAGTATTTT. Its translation is CASSVASASGGDILGTDTQYF. Drawing the rest from reference TRBV9 and TRBJ2-3, the complete variable domain is DSGVTQTPKHLITATGQRVTLRCSPRSGDLSVYWYQQSLDQGLQFLIQYYNGEERAKGNILERFSAQQFPDLHSELNLSSLELGDSALYFCASSVASASGGDILGTDTQYFGPGTRLTVL.

The V call is TRBV18, the J call TRBJ1-5, with TRBD1 as a possible D gene (6 bases). This CDR3 spans 17 amino acids. The germline V and J ends were trimmed by 0 bases and 5 bases, with 17 bases remaining between them. Germline assignment: CDR1 KGHSH and CDR2 LQKENI. The CDR3 nucleotides read TGTGCCAGCTCACCACCGGGACACAGGGATTCTGATCAGCCCCAGCATTTT. Translation gives CASSPPGHRDSDQPQHF.

The chain joins TRBV9 to TRBJ1-3; D not resolved. Germline CDR1 reads SGDLS; CDR2 reads YYNGEE. The CDR3 runs 15 residues. Trimming pared 4 bases from V and 0 bases from J, leaving 11 bases between. DNA for the CDR3: TGTGCCAGCAGCATTTCCGAGGGCTCTGGAAACACCATATATTTT. Amino acid sequence: CASSISEGSGNTIYF. The full variable domain, its missing parts supplied by reference TRBV9 and TRBJ1-3, is DSGVTQTPKHLITATGQRVTLRCSPRSGDLSVYWYQQSLDQGLQFLIQYYNGEERAKGNILERFSAQQFPDLHSELNLSSLELGDSALYFCASSISEGSGNTIYFGEGSWLTVV.

The chain recombines TRBV4-3 with TRBJ2-6, with D possibly matching TRBD1 (5 bases). The CDR3 has 17 residues. Deletions cut 4 bases from V and 1 base from J, with 14 bases between. Germline values: CDR1 LGHNA, CDR2 YSLEER. DNA of the CDR3: TGCGCCAGCAGCCCTAGGGGTAAGGGGTCTGGGGCCAACGTCCTGACTTTC. The encoded protein is CASSPRGKGSGANVLTF.

This clone appeared a few times. The genes are TRBV6-2 or TRBV6-3 and TRBJ1-1, with D possibly matching TRBD1 (6 bases). This CDR3 is 13 amino acids long. Trimming removed 0 bases from V and 6 bases from J, with 8 bases in between. The germline V gene has CDR1 MNHEY and CDR2 SVGEGT. The CDR3 spells CASSYSGASEAFF. CDR3 sequence (DNA): TGTGCCAGCAGTTACTCGGGGGCCTCTGAAGCTTTCTTT.

This sequence joins TRBV2 and TRBJ2-1; D ambiguous. In germline, CDR1 is SNHLY, CDR2 FYNNEI. The CDR3 runs to 12 residues. Trimming removed 9 bases from V and 3 bases from J, with 9 bases in between. The CDR3 sequence: CASFYVYNEQFF. For the CDR3, the DNA is TGTGCCAGTTTCTATGTCTACAATGAGCAGTTCTTC.

The chain combines TRBV10-3 with TRBJ2-3, with 10 bases that match TRBD2. CDR1 and CDR2 from the germline V gene are ENHRY and SYGVKD. The CDR3 is 16 residues long. The V segment lost 3 bases and the J segment 5 bases; nucleotides outside the gene matches: 8. Here the CDR3 reads CAISEGLAGAEDTQYF. CDR3 coding DNA: TGTGCCATCAGTGAAGGGCTAGCGGGAGCTGAAGATACGCAGTATTTT.

This clone was seen just once. The V call is TRBV20-1, the J call TRBJ1-2; 8 nucleotides match TRBD1. This CDR3 region has 11 residues. V shed 6 bases and J 8 bases; nucleotides not matched to a gene: 5. From germline, CDR1 is DFQATT and CDR2 SNEGSKA (reference sequence). CDR3 sequence: CSAKDRAGYTF. CDR3 DNA sequence: TGCAGTGCGAAGGACAGGGCCGGCTACACCTTC.

The chain joins TRBV5-1 to TRBJ1-1, with TRBD1 as a possible D gene (6 bases). Between the trimmed V and J ends, which lost 3 bases and 0 bases, there was a span of 24 bases. This CDR3 comprises 19 residues. Germline lookup yields CDR1 SGHRS and CDR2 YFSETQ. This CDR3 is CASSSLFPGAENMNTEAFF. The CDR3, as DNA: TGCGCCAGCAGCTCCCTTTTCCCAGGGGCAGAAAACATGAACACTGAAGCTTTCTTT. Combining the CDR3 with reference TRBV5-1 and TRBJ1-1 gives the whole variable domain KAGVTQTPRYLIKTRGQQVTLSCSPISGHRSVSWYQQTPGQGLQFLFEYFSETQRNKGNFPGRFSGRQFSNSRSEMNVSTLELGDSALYLCASSSLFPGAENMNTEAFFGQGTRLTVV.

This rearrangement joins TRBV21-1 to TRBJ2-3; TRBD1 is the table's D call and was not checked against the DNA. TRBV21-1 is recorded as a pseudogene. CDR3 length: 20 residues. The CDR3 region has the DNA TGTGCCAGCACTCCCCGGAGGGGGGACAGGGTCCAATCTAGCACAGATACGCAGTATTTT. It is translated as CASTPRRGDRVQSSTDTQYF.

V gene TRBV5-4 combines with J gene TRBJ2-7, with 13 bases identical to TRBD2. The CDR3 has 15 residues. The germline gives CDR1 SGHNT, CDR2 YYREEE (reference sequence). Trimming at V came to 4 bases and at J to 7 bases, leaving 8 bases not matched to a gene. As DNA, the CDR3 is TGTGCCAGCAGCCCCGGACTAGCGGGGGCTTTGGAGCAGTACTTC. Protein product: CASSPGLAGALEQYF.

This clone appeared a single time. The rearrangement joins TRBV5-1 to TRBJ2-7; TRBD1 matches at 8 bases. After removal of 0 bases from V and 1 base from J, the junction contained 3 bases not matched to a gene. The CDR3 has 15 residues. The V gene's germline CDR1 is SGHRS and CDR2 YFSETQ. The CDR3 here is CASSLDRGASYEQYF. CDR3 in DNA: TGCGCCAGCAGCTTGGACAGGGGGGCGTCCTACGAGCAGTACTTC. The whole variable domain, filled in from reference TRBV5-1 and TRBJ2-7, reads KAGVTQTPRYLIKTRGQQVTLSCSPISGHRSVSWYQQTPGQGLQFLFEYFSETQRNKGNFPGRFSGRQFSNSRSEMNVSTLELGDSALYLCASSLDRGASYEQYFGPGTRLTVT.

CDR3 in DNA: TGTGCCAGCAGTTTAAGCAGGGGAGGGAATCAGCCCCAGCATTTT. Amino acids: CASSLSRGGNQPQHF. The rearrangement links TRBV27 to TRBJ1-5; D might be TRBD1 (6 bases). In germline, CDR1 is MNHEY, CDR2 SMNVEV (reference sequence). Between the trimmed V and J ends, which lost 2 bases and 4 bases, there was a span of 12 bases. The CDR3 totals 15 residues.

The chain couples TRBV7-6 to TRBJ2-2; a possible D gene is TRBD2 (6 bases). Trimming shortened V by 3 bases and J by 0 bases, and 11 bases separated the two germline ends. Germline CDR1 SGHVS, CDR2 FNYEAQ. CDR3 length: 16 amino acids. In DNA form, the CDR3 reads TGTGCCAGCAGCTTTACTGGCGGGACGAACACCGGGGAGCTGTTTTTT. This sequence encodes CASSFTGGTNTGELFF.

The V and J genes are TRBV3-1 (or the pseudogene TRBV3-2) and TRBJ2-5; TRBD2 aligns across 13 bases. The CDR3 loop spans 17 amino acids. Germline V gives CDR1 LGHDT, CDR2 YNNKEL (reference sequence). The ends lost 0 bases at V and 1 base at J; junction bases unmatched: 2. In DNA, the CDR3 is TGTGCCAGCAGCCAAGAACTAGCGGGGGGGATCCAAGAGACCCAGTACTTC. Translated: CASSQELAGGIQETQYF.